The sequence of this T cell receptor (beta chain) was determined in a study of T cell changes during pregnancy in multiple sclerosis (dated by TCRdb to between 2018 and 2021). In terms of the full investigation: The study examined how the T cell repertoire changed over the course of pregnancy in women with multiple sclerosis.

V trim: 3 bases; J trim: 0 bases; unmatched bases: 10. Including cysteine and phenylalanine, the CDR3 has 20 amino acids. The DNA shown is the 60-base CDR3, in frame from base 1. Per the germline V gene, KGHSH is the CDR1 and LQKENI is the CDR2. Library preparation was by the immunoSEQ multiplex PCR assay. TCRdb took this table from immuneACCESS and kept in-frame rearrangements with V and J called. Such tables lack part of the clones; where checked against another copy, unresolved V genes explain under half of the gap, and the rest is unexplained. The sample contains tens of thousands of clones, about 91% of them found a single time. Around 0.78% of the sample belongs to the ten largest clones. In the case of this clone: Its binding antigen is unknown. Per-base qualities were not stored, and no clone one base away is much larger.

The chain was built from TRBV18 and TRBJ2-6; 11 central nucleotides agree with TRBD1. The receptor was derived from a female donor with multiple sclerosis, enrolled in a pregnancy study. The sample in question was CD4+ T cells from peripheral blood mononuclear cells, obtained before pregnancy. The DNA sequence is TGTGCCAGCTCACCGAGGACAGGGGGCGCTTCGGACTCTGGGGCCAACGTCCTGACTTTC. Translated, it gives CASSPRTGGASDSGANVLTF.